This T cell receptor (beta chain) was sequenced for a study of blood T cell repertoires in COVID-19. Background on the study: From the United States, Italy and Spain came samples of acute and convalescent COVID-19. T cells, B-cell-depleted T cells, or PBMCs supplied cDNA or gDNA.

Trimming stripped 9 bases from V and 0 bases from J, with 12 bases between. This CDR3 has 14 amino acids. The germline gives CDR1 MNHEY, CDR2 SVGAGI. As processed by the authors: How many nucleated cells were present was estimated from reference gene primer amplification. Here immunoSEQ multiplex PCR was the method, and the copy in TCRdb shows in-frame clones only, minus some. Clone size and the V and J calls come from that table; the DNA yielded D and trimming. In the table there are tens of thousands of clones, approximately 92% of which are singletons. The gene calls are TRBV6-5 and TRBJ1-3; D call uncertain. Sequenced material: peripheral blood. The clonotype was recovered from a man aged 60 to 75 with acute or convalescent COVID-19. CDR3 protein: CASLYSTSGNTIYF. As DNA, the CDR3 is TGTGCCAGTCTATACTCCACCTCTGGAAACACCATATATTTT.